This TCR beta chain was captured by sequencing in a study of T-cell memory formation after mild COVID-19 (dated by TCRdb to 2020 to 2022). Some background on the complete study: TCR sequence clusters from the two donors were found to be largely donor specific. T-cell clones expanding and contracting after mild COVID-19 in a couple of donors were tracked by longitudinal TCRalpha and TCRbeta repertoire sequencing. Two young, previously healthy adult volunteers made up the cohort, one male and one female.

Results and caveats for the whole study, not just this receptor: Contracting CD4+ clones were found mainly in CM and EM memory subsets, while CD8+ clones were enriched in EMRA. Clones contracting from day 15 to 85 had balanced CD4/CD8 phenotypes, while a second wave expanding from day 15 to 37 was biased towards CD4+. SARS-CoV-2 specificity of the second-wave clones peaking on day 37 was not confirmed. Only a couple of mild cases were covered in the study, and larger cohorts including severe cases with pre-infection samples were considered necessary. Some responding clones were detected in pre-infection memory, suggesting pre-existing cross-reactive memory T cells joined the SARS-CoV-2 response.

For sequencing, an Illumina NovaSeq 6000 was employed. cDNA libraries for TCRalpha and TCRbeta were prepared by 5'RACE using constant-segment primers, with sample barcodes and unique molecular identifiers added. RNA was extracted from every sample with Trizol reagent. Libraries were amplified in two PCR steps, with a second sample barcode and Illumina TruSeq adapters added in the second step. Sequencing of the libraries was done on an Illumina NovaSeq, producing 2 x 150 bp paired-end reads. The study's own analysis went as follows. The reads were demultiplexed and collapsed into UMI-guided consensus sequences using migec v1.2.7. Using mixcr v2.1.11, the UMI consensuses were aligned to TRA and TRB V and J templates and assembled into clonotypes. A clonotype was counted as expanded or contracted only if both edgeR and NoisET called the change significant, with noise models trained on biological replicates. edgeR calls used a false discovery rate-adjusted p below 0.01 and a log2 fold-change threshold of 1. As an exploratory analysis of dynamics, max-normalized trajectories of the 1000 most abundant clonotypes were examined by PCA with hierarchical clustering. Separately sequenced CD4+ and CD8+ repertoires were used to assign the CD4 or CD8 phenotype of responding clones. TCRdb reanalyzed the raw reads on its own, using fastp at Q25 for trimming and MiXCR for clone calling, and kept in-frame beta chains. Rows with one shared CDR3 protein collapse into an entry with the most common genes and DNA. TCRdb, not the original authors, processed these V and J calls. The sample contains 350,000 to 450,000 distinct CDR3 sequences, approximately 20% of them found a single time. The leading ten clones occupy around 8.4% of the sample.

This clonotype was counted at least ten times. It has no known antigen specificity. Base qualities were left out, and no much larger clone turns up one base away. Ficoll-Paque density gradient centrifugation was used to isolate PBMCs. Compared with germline, V lacks 4 bases and J lacks 3 bases; bases without a gene match: 10. There are 16 amino acids in the CDR3, from cysteine to phenylalanine inclusive. CDR3 DNA only is kept here, 48 bases in frame from base 1. CDR1 and CDR2 were assigned from the germline V gene as SGDLS and YYNGEE. Sequencing used PBMCs or a T cell subset sorted from them (not recorded which). The chain links TRBV9 with TRBJ2-3; 8 nucleotides in the junction match TRBD1. The source is an adult woman who had mild COVID-19 (a few samples of this study predate the infection). The sample titles of this study are shuffled in the database, so cell type and time point are left out; the donor was told from shared clones. The CDR3 loop reads CASSTQTGGITDTQYF. The nucleotide sequence is given as TGTGCCAGCAGCACCCAAACAGGGGGTATAACAGATACGCAGTATTTT.